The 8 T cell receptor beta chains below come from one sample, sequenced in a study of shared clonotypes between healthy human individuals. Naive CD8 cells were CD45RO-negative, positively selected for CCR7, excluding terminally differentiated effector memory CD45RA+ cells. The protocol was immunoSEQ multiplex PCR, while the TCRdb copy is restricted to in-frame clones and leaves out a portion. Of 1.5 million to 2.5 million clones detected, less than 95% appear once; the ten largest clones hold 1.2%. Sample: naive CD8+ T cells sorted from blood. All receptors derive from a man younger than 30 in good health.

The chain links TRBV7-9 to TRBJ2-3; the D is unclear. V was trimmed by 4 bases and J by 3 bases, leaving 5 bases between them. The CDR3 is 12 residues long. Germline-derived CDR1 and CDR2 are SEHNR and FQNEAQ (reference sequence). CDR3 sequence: CASSSVTDTQYF. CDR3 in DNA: TGTGCCAGCAGCTCAGTAACAGATACGCAGTATTTT. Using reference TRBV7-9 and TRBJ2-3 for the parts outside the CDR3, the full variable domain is DTGVSQNPRHKITKRGQNVTFRCDPISEHNRLYWYRQTLGQGPEFLTYFQNEAQLEKSRLLSDRFSAERPKGSFSTLEIQRTEQGDSAMYLCASSSVTDTQYFGPGTRLTVL.

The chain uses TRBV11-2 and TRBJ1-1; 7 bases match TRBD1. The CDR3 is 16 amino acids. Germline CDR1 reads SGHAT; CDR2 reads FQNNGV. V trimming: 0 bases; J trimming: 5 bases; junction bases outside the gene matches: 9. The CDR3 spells CASSLDGAGGMTEAFF. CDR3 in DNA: TGTGCCAGCAGCTTAGATGGGGCAGGGGGGATGACTGAAGCTTTCTTT.

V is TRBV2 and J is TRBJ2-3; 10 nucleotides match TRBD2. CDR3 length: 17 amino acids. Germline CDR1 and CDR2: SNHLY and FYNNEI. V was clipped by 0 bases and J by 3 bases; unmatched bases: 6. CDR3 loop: CASSEAGGLANTDTQYF. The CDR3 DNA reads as TGTGCCAGCAGTGAAGCGGGGGGACTAGCGAATACAGATACGCAGTATTTT.

The CDR3 DNA reads as TGCGCCAGCAGCTTGGTTGGGACAGGGGTAATGGACACTGAAGCTTTCTTT. It is translated as CASSLVGTGVMDTEAFF. The chain is built from TRBV5-1 and TRBJ1-1; the match to TRBD1 covers 10 bases. V dropped 0 bases and J dropped 3; count of bases not matched to a gene: 8. Germline values: CDR1 SGHRS, CDR2 YFSETQ. This CDR3 has 17 amino acids.

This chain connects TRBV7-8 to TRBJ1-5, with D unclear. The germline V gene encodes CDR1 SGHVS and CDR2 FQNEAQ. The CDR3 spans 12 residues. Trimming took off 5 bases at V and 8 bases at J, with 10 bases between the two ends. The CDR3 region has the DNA TGTGCCAGCAGCCCCCCTAGAGAGCCCCAGCATTTT. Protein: CASSPPREPQHF.

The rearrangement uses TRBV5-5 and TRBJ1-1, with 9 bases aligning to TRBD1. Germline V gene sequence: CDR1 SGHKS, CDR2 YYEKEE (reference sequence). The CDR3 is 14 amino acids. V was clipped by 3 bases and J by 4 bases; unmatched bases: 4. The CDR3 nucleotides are TGTGCCAGCAGCTGGGGGACAGGGCCCACTGAAGCTTTCTTT. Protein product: CASSWGTGPTEAFF.

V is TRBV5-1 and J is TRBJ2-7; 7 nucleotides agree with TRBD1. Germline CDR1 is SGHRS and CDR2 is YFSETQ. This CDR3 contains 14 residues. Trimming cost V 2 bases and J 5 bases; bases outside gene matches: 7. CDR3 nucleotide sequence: TGCGCCAGCAGCTTATCCACAGGGGTCCACGAGCAGTACTTC. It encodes CASSLSTGVHEQYF.

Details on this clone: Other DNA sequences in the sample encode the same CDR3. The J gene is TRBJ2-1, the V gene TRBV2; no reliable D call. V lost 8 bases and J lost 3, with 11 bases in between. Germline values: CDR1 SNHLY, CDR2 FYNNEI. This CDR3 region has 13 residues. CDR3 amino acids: CASAAGSYNEQFF. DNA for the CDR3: TGTGCCAGCGCTGCCGGCAGCTACAATGAGCAGTTCTTC.